Below, 15 T cell receptor beta chains from the same sample are listed, as sequenced in a study of blood T cells in healthy people across ages. Primed by a sample-barcoded 5' primer and a J-beta primer mix, a second PCR proceeded for about 6 to 12 cycles. In TCRdb, the 5' RACE reads were re-called with MiXCR into one record per CDR3 protein. This sample has roughly 1,100,000 distinct CDR3 sequences; around 27% occur once, and the top ten carry around 0.7%. These data also featured in a second study, about T cells of mothers and their children.

The sequenced sample was blood. The receptors shown here come from a girl between 2 and 10 years old in good health.

CDR3 sequence: CASSYTVTTYEQYF. In DNA, the CDR3 is TGTGCCAGCAGTTACACCGTGACAACCTACGAGCAGTACTTC. The chain combines TRBV6-6 with TRBJ2-7; D is undetermined. The CDR3 spans 14 residues. V dropped 2 bases and J dropped 2 bases, with 10 bases sitting between them. Germline V gene sequence: CDR1 MNHNY, CDR2 SVGAGI (reference sequence).

The V gene is TRBV3-1, the J gene TRBJ2-1, with 7 bases that match TRBD1. The length of the CDR3 is 16 residues. CDR1 LGHDT and CDR2 YNNKEL come from the germline V gene (reference sequence). V was pared by 3 bases and J by 1 base, with 6 bases of the junction left unmatched. CDR3 protein: CASSHSRDRSYNEQFF. DNA of the CDR3: TGTGCCAGCAGCCACAGCCGGGACAGATCCTACAATGAGCAGTTCTTC.

The V call is TRBV12-5, the J call TRBJ2-5; TRBD1 matches 10 bases. From germline, CDR1 is LGHNT and CDR2 FRNRAP. This CDR3 is 17 amino acids long. The ends lost 3 bases at V and 4 bases at J; junction bases unmatched: 11. CDR3 amino acids: CASGFPPGTGVGETQYF. CDR3 DNA sequence: TGTGCTAGTGGTTTCCCCCCCGGGACAGGGGTAGGAGAGACCCAGTACTTC. The variable domain in full, completed from reference TRBV12-5 and TRBJ2-5, reads DARVTQTPRHKVTEMGQEVTMRCQPILGHNTVFWYRQTMMQGLELLAYFRNRAPLDDSGMPKDRFSAEMPDATLATLKIQPSEPRDSAVYFCASGFPPGTGVGETQYFGPGTRLLVL.

This rearrangement joins TRBV11-2 to TRBJ2-5; possible D gene TRBD2, 6 bases. Trimming pared 7 bases from V and 2 bases from J, leaving 11 bases between. CDR3 length: 13 amino acids. Germline CDR1 SGHAT, CDR2 FQNNGV. CDR3 sequence: CASTGSGQETQYF. As DNA, the CDR3 is TGTGCCAGCACCGGGAGCGGACAAGAGACCCAGTACTTC.

This clonotype has just a few counts. This rearrangement joins TRBV29-1 to TRBJ2-7; 8 bases are a match to TRBD2. Germline assignment: CDR1 SQVTM and CDR2 ANQGSEA. The CDR3 has 12 amino acids. Trimming at V came to 6 bases and at J to 5 bases, leaving 6 bases not matched to a gene. DNA of the CDR3: TGCAGCGTAGCGGGACTAGAGAACGAGCAGTACTTC. This gives the protein CSVAGLENEQYF.

The rearrangement uses TRBV7-9 and TRBJ2-7; D possibly uses TRBD1 or TRBD2 (5 bases each). This CDR3 is built from 17 residues. V dropped 6 bases and J dropped 3 bases, with 24 bases sitting between them. Germline CDR1 reads SEHNR; CDR2 reads FQNEAQ (reference sequence). CDR3 residues: CASRPDLGTPNIYEQYF. The CDR3 DNA follows: TGTGCCAGCAGGCCCGACCTGGGGACCCCGAATATCTACGAGCAGTACTTC.

The rearrangement links TRBV20-1 to TRBJ2-5; a possible D gene is TRBD2 (5 bases). V was shortened by 4 bases and J by 0 bases, with 12 bases between the two germline ends. The CDR3 sequence is 14 residues long. The germline V gene encodes CDR1 DFQATT and CDR2 SNEGSKA (reference sequence). The CDR3 spells CSAKEVWNQETQYF. The CDR3, as DNA: TGCAGTGCTAAGGAGGTGTGGAACCAAGAGACCCAGTACTTC.

The chain couples TRBV27 to TRBJ1-2, with TRBD1 identical over 7 bases. This CDR3 has 13 residues. J lost 8 bases, V lost 3 bases, and 6 bases had no gene match. Germline loops: CDR1 MNHEY, CDR2 SMNVEV (reference sequence). CDR3 nucleotides: TGTGCCAGCAGTTTGGAGGGGGCGAAGGGCTACACCTTC. It encodes CASSLEGAKGYTF.

Only a few counts were recorded for this clonotype. The J gene is TRBJ2-1, the V gene TRBV29-1; 9 bases line up with TRBD1. J gave up 7 bases and V 2 bases, and 3 bases lay outside the gene matches. Germline CDR1 reads SQVTM; CDR2 reads ANQGSEA. The length of the CDR3 is 13 residues. The CDR3 nucleotides read TGCAGCGTTGAACAGGGGACAGGGAATGAGCAGTTCTTC. Translation gives CSVEQGTGNEQFF.

Remarks on this clonotype: Here the CDR3 omits its conserved ending phenylalanine or tryptophan, so a read error is the likely source. The V and J genes are TRBV9 and TRBJ1-4; D is perhaps TRBD1 (5 bases). The germline gives CDR1 SGDLS, CDR2 YYNGEE. The CDR3 totals 16 residues. Trimming took off 2 bases at V and 7 bases at J, with 18 bases between the two ends. CDR3: CASSVDSLNGGEKLFL. CDR3 coding DNA: TGTGCCAGCAGCGTCGACAGCCTAAACGGGGGTGAAAAACTGTTTCTT.

This clonotype was seen more than once but under ten times. The chain has TRBV7-8 and TRBJ1-3; 7 bases are a match to TRBD1. CDR1 SGHVS and CDR2 FQNEAQ come from the germline V gene. The trim removed 1 base at V and 4 bases at J, leaving 4 bases unmatched. This CDR3 comprises 15 residues. The CDR3 here is CASSLVVTGGNTIYF. CDR3 nucleotides: TGTGCCAGCAGCTTAGTCGTGACAGGGGGAAACACCATATATTTT.

This clonotype was picked up a small number of times. Since the CDR3 does not end with the conserved phenylalanine or tryptophan, this likely comes from a read error. No DNA is shown, since the ends of the CDR3 on it are uncertain; the CDR3 is the one TCRdb lists. V usage is TRBV21-1 and J usage is TRBJ2-7; the D segment call TRBD1 is taken from the table without a DNA check. TRBV21-1 is a documented pseudogene. A total of 17 residues make up the CDR3, ends included. CDR3 sequence: CASRIGAGRTSSYEQYS.

This chain joins TRBV20-1 and TRBJ2-1; 7 positions agree with TRBD2. The J call is doubtful: the DNA matches TRBJ2-5 better. The CDR3 totals 17 residues. Germline lookup yields CDR1 DFQATT and CDR2 SNEGSKA (reference sequence). In DNA form, the CDR3 reads TGCAGTGCTAGTACGGAGGGGCTAGCGGACTTCCAAGAGACCCAGTACTTC. This encodes CSASTEGLADFQETQYF.

The CDR3 loop reads CASSHNKGLAYEQYF. The DNA for the CDR3 is TGTGCCAGCAGCCACAATAAGGGACTGGCCTACGAGCAGTACTTC. The chain employs TRBV7-9 and TRBJ2-5, with a possible D match to TRBD2 (6 bases). The J call may be mistaken, given a closer DNA end match to TRBJ2-7. The germline CDR1 and CDR2 sequences are SEHNR and FQNEAQ (reference sequence). This CDR3 region has 15 residues.

The chain combines TRBV7-2 with TRBJ2-5; D may match TRBD1 or TRBD2 (5 bases each). This CDR3 has 14 residues. Trimming left V 3 bases short and J 5 bases short, with 13 bases between. Germline CDR1 SGHTA, CDR2 FQGNSA. Here the CDR3 DNA reads TGTGCCAGCAGCTTCCGGGGCCGAGCGGAGACCCAGTACTTC. This sequence encodes CASSFRGRAETQYF.